The 19 T cell receptor beta chains reported below all come from one sample, sequenced in a study of T cell responses to AZD1222 COVID-19 vaccine. TCRdb keeps only in-frame clones here, not all; method: immunoSEQ multiplex PCR. Of about 93,000 clones listed, 75% to 90% were seen once; the top ten hold about 2.5%. Sample: peripheral blood, taken 28 days after the second AZD1222 dose. These receptors all stem from an adult who received the AZD1222 COVID-19 vaccine.

This sequence joins TRBV5-1 and TRBJ1-5; D perhaps matches TRBD1 (5 bases). Germline CDR1 SGHRS, CDR2 YFSETQ. V was shortened by 7 bases and J by 3 bases, with 17 bases between the two germline ends. The CDR3 is 15 residues long. The CDR3 sequence: CASREGYRSNQPQHF. CDR3 nucleotide sequence: TGCGCCAGCCGCGAGGGGTACCGATCCAATCAGCCCCAGCATTTT.

The chain carries TRBV9 and TRBJ2-2; 9 bases are a match to TRBD2. With 0 bases clipped from V and 2 bases from J, the junction kept 8 bases outside the gene matches. The CDR3 is made up of 18 amino acids. Looked up from germline, CDR1 is SGDLS and CDR2 is YYNGEE. The CDR3 nucleotides read TGTGCCAGCAGCGTAGATGGCCTAGCGGGGCTTAACACCGGGGAGCTGTTTTTT. Its protein is CASSVDGLAGLNTGELFF.

The V gene is TRBV3-1 (or the pseudogene TRBV3-2), the J gene TRBJ1-5; possible D gene TRBD1, 5 bases. This CDR3 contains 14 residues. CDR1 is LGHDT, CDR2 YNNKEL, per germline (reference sequence). V lost 1 base to trimming and J lost 5 bases, with 9 bases between them. CDR3 loop: CASSQGPRDQPQHF. The CDR3 region has the DNA TGTGCCAGCAGCCAAGGTCCCAGGGATCAGCCCCAGCATTTT.

This rearrangement joins TRBV1 to TRBJ1-3; TRBD1 reflects the table's D call only, with no check against the DNA. TRBV1 represents a pseudogene. This CDR3 is built from 16 residues. The CDR3 DNA reads TGCACCAGCAGCCAAGAAAAGGGCGCAGGGGGCAGTGCCATATATTTT. Its protein product is CTSSQEKGAGGSAIYF.

The genes are TRBV15 and TRBJ2-3; 12 nucleotides line up with TRBD1. V gave up 2 bases and J gave up 4 bases; unmatched junction bases: 4. The V gene's germline CDR1 is LNHNV and CDR2 YYDKDF (reference sequence). The CDR3 length is 16 residues. The chain's CDR3 is CATSRWGQGASDTQYF. In nucleotides, the CDR3 is TGTGCCACCAGCAGATGGGGACAGGGGGCATCAGATACGCAGTATTTT.

The chain has TRBV7-2 and TRBJ2-6, with 9 bases matching TRBD2. This CDR3 is 17 amino acids long. Germline V gene lookup returns CDR1 SGHTA and CDR2 FQGNSA. The V and J ends lost 5 bases and 0 bases, in that order; junction bases with no gene match: 5. The CDR3 DNA reads TGTGCCAGCAGCCCTAGCGGGACCAGCTCTGGGGCCAACGTCCTGACTTTC. Translation gives CASSPSGTSSGANVLTF.

The chain is built from TRBV25-1 and TRBJ1-6, with 7 positions matching TRBD1. The CDR3 spans 14 residues. The germline CDR1 and CDR2 sequences are MGHDK and SYGVNS. The trim removed 6 bases at V and 11 bases at J, leaving 10 bases unmatched. The CDR3 coding sequence is TGTGCCAGCAGACGACAGGGCATGAATCCACCCCTCCACTTT. The encoded protein is CASRRQGMNPPLHF.

The rearrangement links TRBV6-1 to TRBJ2-7; weak D call: TRBD1 (5 bases). With 3 bases removed from V and 3 bases from J, the gap between germline ends came to 9 bases. Germline V CDR1 and CDR2: MNHNS, SASEGT. The CDR3 is 13 amino acids. The CDR3 sequence is CASSERQRYEQYF. The CDR3 nucleotides are TGTGCCAGCAGTGAGAGACAGCGCTACGAGCAGTACTTC.

This clone was counted a single time. V gene TRBV6-5 combines with J gene TRBJ2-5, with 8 positions matching TRBD2. After removal of 4 bases from V and 4 bases from J, the junction contained 11 bases not matched to a gene. The CDR3 is 16 amino acids. Germline assignment: CDR1 MNHEY and CDR2 SVGAGI. In nucleotides, the CDR3 is TGTGCCAGCAGTTCCTACGGGGGGGCCACTTCAGAGACCCAGTACTTC. Its protein is CASSSYGGATSETQYF.

This clone came up once. The V call is TRBV4-3, the J call TRBJ1-4, with D unresolved. The CDR3 covers 15 residues. Germline CDR1 LGHNA, CDR2 YSLEER. Between the trimmed V and J ends, which lost 0 bases and 10 bases, there was a span of 15 bases. This CDR3 reads CASSQDRGIARKLFF. CDR3 coding DNA: TGCGCCAGCAGCCAAGATCGAGGGATTGCAAGAAAACTGTTTTTT.

This sequence joins TRBV18 and TRBJ2-6; tentative D call: TRBD2 (5 bases). Germline CDR1 KGHSH, CDR2 LQKENI. Trimming cost V 3 bases and J 1 base, with 13 bases left between them. The CDR3 loop spans 17 amino acids. CDR3 DNA sequence: TGTGCCAGCTCACCGGCTGAGGGTAATTCTGGGGCCAACGTCCTGACTTTC. Its protein is CASSPAEGNSGANVLTF. The complete variable domain, with remaining parts taken from reference TRBV18 and TRBJ2-6, reads NAGVMQNPRHLVRRRGQEARLRCSPMKGHSHVYWYRQLPEEGLKFMVYLQKENIIDESGMPKERFSAEFPKEGPSILRIQQVVRGDSAAYFCASSPAEGNSGANVLTFGAGSRLTVL.

The gene calls are TRBV7-9 and TRBJ2-1, with D perhaps TRBD2 (5 bases). V lost 2 bases to trimming and J lost 1 base, with 9 bases between them. There are 15 residues in the CDR3. Per the germline V gene, CDR1 is SEHNR and CDR2 is FQNEAQ (reference sequence). Here the CDR3 reads CASSLLGVSYNEQFF. The CDR3 region has the DNA TGTGCCAGCAGCTTACTCGGGGTATCCTACAATGAGCAGTTCTTC.

The CDR3 DNA sequence: TGTGCCAGCACCTCAGGCGGGACAGGATATGGCTACACCTTC. This gives the protein CASTSGGTGYGYTF. J is TRBJ1-2 and V is TRBV28; 8 positions match TRBD1. Losses at the gene ends were 7 bases for V and 5 bases for J; bases not matched to a gene: 9. CDR3 size: 14 residues. Per germline, CDR1 MDHEN and CDR2 SYDVKM.

The chain carries TRBV11-2 and TRBJ2-5, with TRBD1 identical over 7 bases. The CDR3 loop spans 15 amino acids. Losses at the gene ends were 6 bases for V and 4 bases for J; bases not matched to a gene: 11. CDR1 and CDR2 (germline): SGHAT, FQNNGV. In DNA, the CDR3 is TGTGCCAGCAGGCGAATACAGGGGCGCGGAGAGACCCAGTACTTC. Protein sequence: CASRRIQGRGETQYF.

The chain has TRBV7-2 and TRBJ2-5; 7 nucleotides agree with TRBD1. The CDR3 runs 14 residues. Trimming at V came to 4 bases and at J to 4 bases, leaving 6 bases not matched to a gene. From germline, CDR1 is SGHTA and CDR2 FQGNSA. The CDR3 region is CASSWETGRETQYF. CDR3 bases: TGTGCCAGCAGCTGGGAGACAGGGAGAGAGACCCAGTACTTC.

This chain links TRBV6-5 with TRBJ2-5; D remains unclear. The germline V gene encodes CDR1 MNHEY and CDR2 SVGAGI. The V and J ends lost 6 bases and 5 bases respectively, with 10 bases between them. This CDR3 is built from 12 residues. The CDR3 protein is CASSPLQETQYF. The CDR3 DNA is TGTGCCAGCAGCCCCCTGCAGGAGACCCAGTACTTC.

The chain links TRBV25-1 to TRBJ2-1; D may correspond to TRBD1 or TRBD2 (5 bases each). The germline gives CDR1 MGHDK, CDR2 SYGVNS. Trimming removed 8 bases from V and 3 bases from J, with 11 bases in between. This CDR3 region has 13 residues. The CDR3 loop reads CASRGLYYNEQFF. CDR3 nucleotides: TGTGCCAGCCGGGGCCTCTACTACAATGAGCAGTTCTTC.

The chain combines TRBV5-1 with TRBJ1-1, with no clear D. This CDR3 has 12 residues. The germline V and J ends were trimmed by 4 bases and 5 bases, with 9 bases remaining between them. The V gene's germline CDR1 is SGHRS and CDR2 YFSETQ. CDR3 bases: TGCGCCAGCAGCCTCGAGAGAACTGAAGCTTTCTTT. Amino acid sequence: CASSLERTEAFF.

In its sample, this clone was seen once. The chain recombines TRBV7-9 with TRBJ1-4; D gene ambiguous. The germline V gene encodes CDR1 SEHNR and CDR2 FQNEAQ (reference sequence). Between the trimmed V and J ends, which lost 1 base and 8 bases, there was a span of 5 bases. The CDR3 sequence is 12 residues long. CDR3 sequence reads: CASSLGGEKLFF. The CDR3, as DNA: TGTGCCAGCAGCTTAGGCGGGGAAAAACTGTTTTTT.